This T cell receptor (beta chain) was observed in a study of blood T cell repertoires in COVID-19. Method: immunoSEQ multiplex PCR; TCRdb's copy keeps in-frame clones and lacks some. This sample carries approximately 250,000 clones, about 80% of them seen once, and the ten largest clones take around 16%. Germline lookup yields CDR1 SQVTM and CDR2 ANQGSEA. J was trimmed by 0 bases and V by 7 bases; bases with no gene match: 10. This CDR3 region has 16 residues. V and J are TRBV29-1 and TRBJ2-2; 8 bases line up with TRBD2. The origin of this receptor is a man aged 35 to 55 who had recovered from COVID-19. Sequencing was carried out using PBMCs or T cells enriched from blood (not recorded which). The CDR3 DNA follows: TGCAGCGCCCAACGGGGGGGCTACGCGAACACCGGGGAGCTGTTTTTT. Its translation: CSAQRGGYANTGELFF.